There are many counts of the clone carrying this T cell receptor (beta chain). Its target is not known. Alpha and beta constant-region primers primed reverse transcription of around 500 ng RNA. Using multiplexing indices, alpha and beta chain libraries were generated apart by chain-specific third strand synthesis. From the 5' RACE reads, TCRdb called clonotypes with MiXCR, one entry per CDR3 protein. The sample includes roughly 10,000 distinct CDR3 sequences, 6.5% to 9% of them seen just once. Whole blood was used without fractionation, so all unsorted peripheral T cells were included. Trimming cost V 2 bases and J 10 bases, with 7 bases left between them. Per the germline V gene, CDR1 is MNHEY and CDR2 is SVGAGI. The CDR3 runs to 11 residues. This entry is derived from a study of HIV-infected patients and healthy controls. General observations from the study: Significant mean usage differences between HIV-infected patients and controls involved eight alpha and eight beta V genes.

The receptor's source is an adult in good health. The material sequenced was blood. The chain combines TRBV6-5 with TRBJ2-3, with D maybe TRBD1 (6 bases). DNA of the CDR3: TGTGCCAGCAGTTACCCAGGGGCGCAGTATTTT. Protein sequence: CASSYPGAQYF.